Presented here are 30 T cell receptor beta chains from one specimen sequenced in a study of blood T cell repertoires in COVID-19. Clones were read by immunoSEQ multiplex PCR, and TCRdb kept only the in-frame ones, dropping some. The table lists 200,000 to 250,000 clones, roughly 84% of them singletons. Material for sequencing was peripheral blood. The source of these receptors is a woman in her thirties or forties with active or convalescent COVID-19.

DNA for the CDR3: TGTGCCAGCAGTTCACCAGGGGGCTATGGCTACACCTTC. Its protein is CASSSPGGYGYTF. The chain combines TRBV27 with TRBJ1-2; 7 bases align to TRBD1. CDR1 and CDR2 (germline): MNHEY, SMNVEV (reference sequence). V shed 4 bases, J shed 4 bases, and the junction held 3 bases outside the gene matches. The CDR3 sequence is 13 residues long.

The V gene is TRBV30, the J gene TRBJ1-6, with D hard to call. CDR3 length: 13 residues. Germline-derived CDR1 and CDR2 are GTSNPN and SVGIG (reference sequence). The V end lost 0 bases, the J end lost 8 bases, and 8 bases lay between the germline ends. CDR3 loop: CAWSVAEDSPLHF. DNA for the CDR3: TGTGCCTGGAGTGTAGCTGAGGATTCACCCCTCCACTTT.

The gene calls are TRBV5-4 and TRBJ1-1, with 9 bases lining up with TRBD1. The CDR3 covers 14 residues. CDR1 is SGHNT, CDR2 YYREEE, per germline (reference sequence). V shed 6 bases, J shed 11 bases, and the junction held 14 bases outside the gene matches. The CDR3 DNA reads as TGTGCCAGCACGTGGTACGGGACAGGGCGGCCGGCTTTCTTT. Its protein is CASTWYGTGRPAFF. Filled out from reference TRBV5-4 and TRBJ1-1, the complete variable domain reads ETGVTQSPTHLIKTRGQQVTLRCSSQSGHNTVSWYQQALGQGPQFIFQYYREEENGRGNFPPRFSGLQFPNYSSELNVNALELDDSALYLCASTWYGTGRPAFFGQGTRLTVV.

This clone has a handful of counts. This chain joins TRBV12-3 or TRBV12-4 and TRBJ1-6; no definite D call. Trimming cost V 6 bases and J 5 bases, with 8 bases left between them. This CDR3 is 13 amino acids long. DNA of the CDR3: TGTGCCAGCAGCCGGGAAAATAATTCACCCCTCCACTTT. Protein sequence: CASSRENNSPLHF.

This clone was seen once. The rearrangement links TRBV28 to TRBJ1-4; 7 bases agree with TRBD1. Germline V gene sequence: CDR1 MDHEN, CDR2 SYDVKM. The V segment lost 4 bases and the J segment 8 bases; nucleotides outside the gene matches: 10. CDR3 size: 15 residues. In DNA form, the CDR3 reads TGTGCCAGCAGTTCAGTTGACAGGGCTAGCGAAAAACTGTTTTTT. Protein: CASSSVDRASEKLFF.

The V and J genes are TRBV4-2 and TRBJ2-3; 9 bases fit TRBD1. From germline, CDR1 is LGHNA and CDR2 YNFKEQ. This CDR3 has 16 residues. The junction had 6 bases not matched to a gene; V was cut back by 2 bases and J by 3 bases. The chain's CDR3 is CASSQLRDRATDTQYF. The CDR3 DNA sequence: TGTGCCAGCAGCCAACTCCGGGACAGGGCAACAGATACGCAGTATTTT.

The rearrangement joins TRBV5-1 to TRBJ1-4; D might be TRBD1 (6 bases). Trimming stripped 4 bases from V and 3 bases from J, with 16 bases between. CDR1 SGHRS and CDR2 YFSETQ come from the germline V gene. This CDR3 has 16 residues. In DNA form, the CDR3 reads TGCGCCAGCAGCCCGTGGACGGGACAAGCTAATGAAAAACTGTTTTTT. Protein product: CASSPWTGQANEKLFF.

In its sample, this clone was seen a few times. The CDR3 coding sequence is TGTGCCAGCAGTGAAGTATGGACTAGCGGGGTCTCCTACGAGCAGTACGTC. This sequence encodes CASSEVWTSGVSYEQYV. The chain employs TRBV2 and TRBJ2-7, with 12 bases matching TRBD2. V shed 1 base, J shed 0 bases, and the junction held 4 bases outside the gene matches. Germline V gene lookup returns CDR1 SNHLY and CDR2 FYNNEI. The CDR3 totals 17 residues.

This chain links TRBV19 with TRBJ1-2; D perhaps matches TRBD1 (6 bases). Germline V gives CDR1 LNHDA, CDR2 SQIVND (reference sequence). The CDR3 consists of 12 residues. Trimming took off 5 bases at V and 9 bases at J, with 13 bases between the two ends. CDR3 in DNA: TGTGCCAGTAGTGCAAACAGGGAAAGCTACACCTTC. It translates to CASSANRESYTF. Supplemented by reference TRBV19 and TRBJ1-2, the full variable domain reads DGGITQSPKYLFRKEGQNVTLSCEQNLNHDAMYWYRQDPGQGLRLIYYSQIVNDFQKGDIAEGYSVSREKKESFPLTVTSAQKNPTAFYLCASSANRESYTFGSGTRLTVV.

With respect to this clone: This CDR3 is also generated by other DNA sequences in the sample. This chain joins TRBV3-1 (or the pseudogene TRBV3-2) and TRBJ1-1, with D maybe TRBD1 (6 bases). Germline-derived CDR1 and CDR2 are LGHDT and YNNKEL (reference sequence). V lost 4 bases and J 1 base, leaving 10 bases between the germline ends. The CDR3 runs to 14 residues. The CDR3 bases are TGTGCCAGCAGCCGGGTGGACAGGAACACTGAAGCTTTCTTT. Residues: CASSRVDRNTEAFF.

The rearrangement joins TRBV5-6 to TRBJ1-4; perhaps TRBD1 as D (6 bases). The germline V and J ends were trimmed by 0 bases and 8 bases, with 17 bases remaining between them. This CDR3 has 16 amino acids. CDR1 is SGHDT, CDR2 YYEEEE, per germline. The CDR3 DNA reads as TGTGCCAGCAGCTTGGAACCGATGCGAAGGGGGGAAAAACTGTTTTTT. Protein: CASSLEPMRRGEKLFF.

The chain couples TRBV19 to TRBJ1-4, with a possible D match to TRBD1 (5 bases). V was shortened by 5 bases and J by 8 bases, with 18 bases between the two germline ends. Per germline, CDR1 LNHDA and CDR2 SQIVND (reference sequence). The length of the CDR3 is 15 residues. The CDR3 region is CASSQPSGVGEKLFF. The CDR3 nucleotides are TGTGCCAGTAGTCAACCGTCGGGGGTAGGGGAAAAACTGTTTTTT.

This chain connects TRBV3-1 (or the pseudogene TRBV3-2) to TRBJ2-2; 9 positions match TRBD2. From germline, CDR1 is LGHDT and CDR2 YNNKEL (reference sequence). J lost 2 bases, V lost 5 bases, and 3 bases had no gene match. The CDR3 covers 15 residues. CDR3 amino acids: CASSKGTSNTGELFF. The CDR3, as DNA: TGTGCCAGCAGCAAAGGGACTAGCAACACCGGGGAGCTGTTTTTT.

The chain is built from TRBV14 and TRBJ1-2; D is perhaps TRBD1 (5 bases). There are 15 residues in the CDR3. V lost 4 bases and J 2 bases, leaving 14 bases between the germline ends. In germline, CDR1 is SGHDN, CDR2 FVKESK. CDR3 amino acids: CASSPRGGMNYGYTF. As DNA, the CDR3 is TGTGCCAGCAGCCCCCGCGGGGGTATGAACTATGGCTACACCTTC. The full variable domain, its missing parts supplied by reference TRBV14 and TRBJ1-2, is EAGVTQFPSHSVIEKGQTVTLRCDPISGHDNLYWYRRVMGKEIKFLLHFVKESKQDESGMPNNRFLAERTGGTYSTLKVQPAELEDSGVYFCASSPRGGMNYGYTFGSGTRLTVV.

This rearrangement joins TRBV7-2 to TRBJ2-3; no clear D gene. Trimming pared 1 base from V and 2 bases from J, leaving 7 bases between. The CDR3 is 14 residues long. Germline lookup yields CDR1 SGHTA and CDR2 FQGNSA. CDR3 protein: CASSLGPFTDTQYF. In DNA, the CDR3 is TGTGCCAGCAGCTTAGGTCCTTTCACAGATACGCAGTATTTT.

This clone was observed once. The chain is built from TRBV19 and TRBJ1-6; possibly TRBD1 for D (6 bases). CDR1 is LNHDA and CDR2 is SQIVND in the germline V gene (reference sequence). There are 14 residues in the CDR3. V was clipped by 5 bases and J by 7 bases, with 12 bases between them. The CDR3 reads CASSRQARNSPLHF. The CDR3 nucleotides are TGTGCCAGTAGTCGACAGGCCCGAAATTCACCCCTCCACTTT.

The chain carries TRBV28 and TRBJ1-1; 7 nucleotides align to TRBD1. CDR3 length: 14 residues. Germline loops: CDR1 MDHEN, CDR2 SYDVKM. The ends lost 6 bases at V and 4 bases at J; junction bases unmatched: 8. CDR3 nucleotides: TGTGCCAGCAGGCCCCCCGCAGGGGGCACTGAAGCTTTCTTT. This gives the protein CASRPPAGGTEAFF. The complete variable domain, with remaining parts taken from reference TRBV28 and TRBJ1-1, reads DVKVTQSSRYLVKRTGEKVFLECVQDMDHENMFWYRQDPGLGLRLIYFSYDVKMKEKGDIPEGYSVSREKKERFSLILESASTNQTSMYLCASRPPAGGTEAFFGQGTRLTVV.

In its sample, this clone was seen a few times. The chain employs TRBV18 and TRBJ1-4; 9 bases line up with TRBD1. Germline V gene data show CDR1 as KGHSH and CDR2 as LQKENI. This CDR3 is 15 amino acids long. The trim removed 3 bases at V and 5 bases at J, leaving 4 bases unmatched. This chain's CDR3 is CASSPKTGGNEKLFF. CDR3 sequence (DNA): TGTGCCAGCTCACCGAAGACAGGGGGGAATGAAAAACTGTTTTTT.

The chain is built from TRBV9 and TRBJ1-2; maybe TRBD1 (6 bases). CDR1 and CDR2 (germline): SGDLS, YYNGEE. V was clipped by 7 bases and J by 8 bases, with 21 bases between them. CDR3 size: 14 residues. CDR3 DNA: TGTGCCAGCCTGAGGGGGTCGACTGAGAGGGGCTACACCTTC. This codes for CASLRGSTERGYTF.

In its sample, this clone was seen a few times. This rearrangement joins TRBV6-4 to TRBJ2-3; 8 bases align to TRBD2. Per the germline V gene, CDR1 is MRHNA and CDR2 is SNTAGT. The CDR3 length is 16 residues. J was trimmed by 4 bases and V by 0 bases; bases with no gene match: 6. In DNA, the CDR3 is TGTGCCAGCAGTGACTCGACAGGAGCGGGGGCAGATACGCAGTATTTT. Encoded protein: CASSDSTGAGADTQYF.

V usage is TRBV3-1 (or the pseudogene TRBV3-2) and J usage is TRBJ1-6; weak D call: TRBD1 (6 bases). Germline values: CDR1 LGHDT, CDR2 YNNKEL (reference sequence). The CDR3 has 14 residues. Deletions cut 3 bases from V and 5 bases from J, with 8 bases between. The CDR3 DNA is TGTGCCAGCAGCCAGGGGGCGGATAATTCACCCCTCCACTTT. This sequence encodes CASSQGADNSPLHF.

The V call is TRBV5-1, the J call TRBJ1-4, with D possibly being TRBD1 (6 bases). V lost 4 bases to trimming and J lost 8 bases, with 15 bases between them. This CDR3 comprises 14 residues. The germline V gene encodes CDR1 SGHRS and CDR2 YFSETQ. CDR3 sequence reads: CASSLQGYGEKLFF. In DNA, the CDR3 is TGCGCCAGCAGCCTCCAGGGGTATGGAGAAAAACTGTTTTTT.

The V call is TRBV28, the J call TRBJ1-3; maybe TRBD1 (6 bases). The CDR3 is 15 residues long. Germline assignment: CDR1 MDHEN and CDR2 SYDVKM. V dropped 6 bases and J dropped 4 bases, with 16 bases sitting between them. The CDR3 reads CASSLGGAKGNTIYF. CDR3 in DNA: TGTGCCAGCAGCCTGGGGGGGGCGAAGGGAAACACCATATATTTT.

For the CDR3, the DNA is TGTGCCTCTCGGTGGGGAAACACCATATATTTT. Residues: CASRWGNTIYF. The J gene is TRBJ1-3, the V gene TRBV10-3; no clear D gene. Germline V gene sequence: CDR1 ENHRY, CDR2 SYGVKD. The CDR3 spans 11 residues. V shed 11 bases and J shed 4 bases, with 9 bases lying between them.

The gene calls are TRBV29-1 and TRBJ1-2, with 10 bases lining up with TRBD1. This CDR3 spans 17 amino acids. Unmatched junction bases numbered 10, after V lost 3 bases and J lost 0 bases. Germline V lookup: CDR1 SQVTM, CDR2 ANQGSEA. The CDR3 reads CSVENGQGVLANYGYTF. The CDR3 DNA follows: TGCAGCGTTGAGAACGGACAGGGGGTGCTAGCTAACTATGGCTACACCTTC.

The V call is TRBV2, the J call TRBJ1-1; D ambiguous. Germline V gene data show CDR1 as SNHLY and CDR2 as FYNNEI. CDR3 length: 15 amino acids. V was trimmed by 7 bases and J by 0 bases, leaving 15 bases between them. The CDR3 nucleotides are TGTGCCAGCACCTTAACCGACGGGATGAACACTGAAGCTTTCTTT. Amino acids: CASTLTDGMNTEAFF.

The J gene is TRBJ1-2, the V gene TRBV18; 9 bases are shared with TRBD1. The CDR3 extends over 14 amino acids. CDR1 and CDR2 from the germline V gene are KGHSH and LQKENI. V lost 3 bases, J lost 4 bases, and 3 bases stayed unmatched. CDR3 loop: CASSPDRGSYGYTF. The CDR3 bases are TGTGCCAGCTCACCGGACAGGGGAAGCTATGGCTACACCTTC.

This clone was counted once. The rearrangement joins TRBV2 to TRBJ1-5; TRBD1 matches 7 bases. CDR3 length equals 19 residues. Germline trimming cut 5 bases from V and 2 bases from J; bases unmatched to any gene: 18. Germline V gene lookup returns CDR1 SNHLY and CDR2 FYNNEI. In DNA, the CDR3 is TGTGCCAGCAGTACTGAACGTATGGGAACAGGGGCCGGCAATCAGCCCCAGCATTTT. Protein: CASSTERMGTGAGNQPQHF.

This CDR3 is CASSLTARDSSRGYTF. CDR3 sequence (DNA): TGTGCCAGCAGCTTAACAGCCCGGGACAGCTCACGTGGCTACACCTTC. The chain uses TRBV7-9 and TRBJ1-2, with 7 bases aligning to TRBD1. After removal of 2 bases from V and 7 bases from J, the junction contained 13 bases not matched to a gene. Germline-derived CDR1 and CDR2 are SEHNR and FQNEAQ (reference sequence). The CDR3 spans 16 residues.

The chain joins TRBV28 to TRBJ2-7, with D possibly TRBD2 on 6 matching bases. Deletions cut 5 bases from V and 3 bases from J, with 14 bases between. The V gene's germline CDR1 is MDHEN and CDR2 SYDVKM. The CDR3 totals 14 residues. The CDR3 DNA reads TGTGCCAGCAGTACCCGTGGAGGGGTCTACGAGCAGTACGTC. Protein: CASSTRGGVYEQYV.